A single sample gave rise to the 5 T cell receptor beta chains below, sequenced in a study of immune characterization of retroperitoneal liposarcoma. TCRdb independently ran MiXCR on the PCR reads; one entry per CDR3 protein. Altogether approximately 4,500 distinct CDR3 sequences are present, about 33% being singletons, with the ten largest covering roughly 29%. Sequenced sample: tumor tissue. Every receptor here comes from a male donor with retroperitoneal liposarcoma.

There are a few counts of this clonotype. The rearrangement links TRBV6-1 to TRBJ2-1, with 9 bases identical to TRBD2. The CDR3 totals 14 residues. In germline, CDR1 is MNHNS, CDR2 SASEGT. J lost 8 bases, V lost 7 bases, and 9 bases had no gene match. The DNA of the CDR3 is TGTGCCAGCAACTTAGCGGGAGCTGGCGATGAGCAGTTCTTC. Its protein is CASNLAGAGDEQFF.

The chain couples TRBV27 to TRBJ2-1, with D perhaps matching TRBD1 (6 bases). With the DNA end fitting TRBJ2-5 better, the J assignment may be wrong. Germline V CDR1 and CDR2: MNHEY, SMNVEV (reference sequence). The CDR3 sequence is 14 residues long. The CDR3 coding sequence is TGTGCCAGCAGCACCCCGGACAGCCAAGAGACCCAGTACTTC. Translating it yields CASSTPDSQETQYF.

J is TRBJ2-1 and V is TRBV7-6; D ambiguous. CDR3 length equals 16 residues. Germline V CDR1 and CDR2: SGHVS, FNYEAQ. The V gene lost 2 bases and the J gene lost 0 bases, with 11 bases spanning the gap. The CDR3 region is CASSLTGESSYNEQFF. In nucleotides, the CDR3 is TGTGCCAGCAGCTTAACGGGTGAGAGCTCCTACAATGAGCAGTTCTTC.

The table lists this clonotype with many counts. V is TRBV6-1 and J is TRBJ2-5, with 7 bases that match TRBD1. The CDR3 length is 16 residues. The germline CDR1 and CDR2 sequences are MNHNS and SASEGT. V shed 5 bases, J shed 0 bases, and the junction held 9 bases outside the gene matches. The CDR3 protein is CASSPQHGTDQETQYF. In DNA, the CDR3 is TGTGCCAGCAGTCCTCAACACGGGACAGACCAAGAGACCCAGTACTTC.

The CDR3 coding sequence is TGTGCCAGCAGTGAGGGACTAGCGGGAGTCTCTGAGCAGTTCTTC. Translated, it gives CASSEGLAGVSEQFF. V is TRBV6-1 and J is TRBJ2-1; 14 nucleotides line up with TRBD2. CDR3 size: 15 residues. Per germline, CDR1 MNHNS and CDR2 SASEGT. J lost 9 bases, V lost 3 bases, and 4 bases had no gene match.